This T cell receptor (beta chain) was identified in a study of blood T cell repertoires in COVID-19. Study at large: Specimens from acute and convalescent COVID-19 originated in the United States, Italy and Spain. PBMCs, B-cell-depleted T cells, or T cells provided the cDNA or gDNA that made up the material.

Germline CDR1 and CDR2: SGHNT and YYREEE (reference sequence). Trimming left V 10 bases short and J 4 bases short, with 19 bases between. The CDR3 covers 14 residues. Authors' processing steps: Estimates of nucleated cell counts were drawn from the amplification of reference gene primers. Using immunoSEQ multiplex PCR, the repertoire was profiled, and TCRdb retains in-frame clones only, with some absent. The V and J calls and clone size are taken from that table; D and trimming were inferred from the DNA. The sample shows tens of thousands of clones, roughly 80% of them seen only once. The TCR sequence derives from a woman older than 75 with acute or convalescent COVID-19. The sample taken for sequencing was peripheral blood. V and J are TRBV5-4 and TRBJ2-3, with D possibly matching TRBD1 (5 bases). CDR3 sequence: CAGAVGSSPDTQYF. The CDR3 nucleotides read TGTGCCGGGGCGGTCGGCTCCTCCCCAGATACGCAGTATTTT.